This TCR beta chain comes out of a study of shared clonotypes between healthy human individuals. Background on the study: Per-donor plates numbered three CD4 naive, three CD4 memory, two CD8 naive and one CD8 memory.

On this clone: Its antigen is unknown. The same CDR3 can be traced to other DNA sequences in this sample.

Findings and limits, study-wide: Shared clonotypes: 4.5% to 6% naive CD4, around 4% naive CD8, around 2.4% memory CD4, roughly 0.4% memory CD8. Shared clonotypes across all four donors exceeded non-shared ones in generation probability.

This CDR3 is 13 amino acids long. Germline V gene sequence: CDR1 MNHNS, CDR2 SASEGT. V lost 2 bases, J lost 4 bases, and 6 bases lay in between. The assay ran at deep level. Profiling relied on immunoSEQ multiplex PCR, and the TCRdb table lists in-frame clones only, not all of them. The sample records around 1 million clones, 76% being singletons. This chain uses TRBV6-1 with TRBJ1-5; unclear D gene. The receptor was derived from a man aged 18 to 30 in good health. Sequenced material: memory CD4+ T cells sorted from blood. Subset of the sample: CD45RA-negative fraction. The CDR3 DNA reads as TGTGCCAGCAGTGAATCTGGGAATCAGCCCCAGCATTTT. This codes for CASSESGNQPQHF.